Following are 18 T cell receptor beta chains from one sample sequenced in a study of CXCR3-negative and CXCR3-positive naive CD8 T cells. Study-wide findings and caveats: TRB CDR3 hydrophobicity was greater in CXCR3-positive naive cells than in CXCR3-negative naive cells.

Via 5' RACE with UMI labels, TRB cDNA libraries were prepared. TCRdb reworked the 5' RACE reads into one entry per CDR3 protein, no DNA. The specimen's table records 150,000 to 180,000 distinct CDR3 sequences. What these receptors recognize is not known. The sequenced sample was naive CXCR3+ CD8+ T cells from blood. Subset defined: CD45RO-CCR7+CD27+CD95- naive CD8+ T cells expressing CXCR3 (TNR3+). All receptors come from a human donor in good health. Some clones in this sample may be carry-over from other donors' samples.

The V gene is TRBV12-3 or TRBV12-4, the J gene TRBJ2-1; the D gene TCRdb calls, TRBD2, cannot be checked with no DNA. The CDR3 loop spans 17 amino acids. CDR3 residues: CASSLLPTSGAYNEQFF.

The chain links TRBV19 to TRBJ2-3; the D gene TCRdb calls, TRBD1, cannot be checked with no DNA. This CDR3 is 14 amino acids long. Germline CDR1 is LNHDA and CDR2 is SQIVND (reference sequence). This CDR3 reads CASRTWADTDTQYF.

The chain carries TRBV10-3 and TRBJ2-1; the D call from TCRdb, TRBD2, cannot be confirmed without DNA. The CDR3 extends over 14 amino acids. The V gene's germline CDR1 is ENHRY and CDR2 SYGVKD. The CDR3 loop is CATLAGASYNEQFF.

The CDR3 sequence is CASRTDRIGSYNEQFF. The rearrangement uses TRBV12-3 or TRBV12-4 and TRBJ2-1; TCRdb outputs TRBD1, but without DNA this stays unchecked. CDR3 size: 16 residues.

The V and J genes are TRBV28 and TRBJ1-6. The CDR3 runs 16 residues. Germline V gene data show CDR1 as MDHEN and CDR2 as SYDVKM. CDR3 sequence: CASSLTGSSYNSPLHF. The full variable domain, rest sourced from reference TRBV28 and TRBJ1-6, is DVKVTQSSRYLVKRTGEKVFLECVQDMDHENMFWYRQDPGLGLRLIYFSYDVKMKEKGDIPEGYSVSREKKERFSLILESASTNQTSMYLCASSLTGSSYNSPLHFGNGTRLTVT.

The chain recombines TRBV5-1 with TRBJ2-5; there is no DNA to check the TCRdb D call of TRBD2. This CDR3 has 17 amino acids. The germline V gene has CDR1 SGHRS and CDR2 YFSETQ. The CDR3 sequence: CASSLGQGELFQETQYF.

This chain joins TRBV7-9 and TRBJ2-3; there is no DNA to check the TCRdb D call of TRBD1. This CDR3 has 17 residues. Germline CDR1 and CDR2: SEHNR and FQNEAQ (reference sequence). The CDR3 is CASSPPLQGPRADTQYF.

The J gene is TRBJ2-1, the V gene TRBV4-1. Germline lookup yields CDR1 MGHRA and CDR2 YSYEKL. CDR3 length: 16 residues. CDR3 protein: CASSQVGELGYNEQFF.

V and J are TRBV25-1 and TRBJ1-1. The CDR3 loop spans 14 amino acids. Germline V CDR1 and CDR2: MGHDK, SYGVNS. CDR3 amino acids: CASSELKVGTEAFF. Looking up the rest from reference TRBV25-1 and TRBJ1-1 gives the full variable domain: EADIYQTPRYLVIGTGKKITLECSQTMGHDKMYWYQQDPGMELHLIHYSYGVNSTEKGDLSSESTVSRIRTEHFPLTLESARPSHTSQYLCASSELKVGTEAFFGQGTRLTVV.

The J gene is TRBJ2-7, the V gene TRBV11-2; TCRdb gives TRBD2 as the D gene, but with no DNA this cannot be confirmed. This CDR3 has 15 amino acids. CDR1 and CDR2 from the germline V gene are SGHAT and FQNNGV. The CDR3 spells CASSLFPSSYNEQYF.

The rearrangement uses TRBV20-1 and TRBJ2-1; TCRdb gives TRBD1 as the D gene, but with no DNA this cannot be confirmed. The CDR3 length is 14 residues. Germline V gene sequence: CDR1 DFQATT, CDR2 SNEGSKA (reference sequence). The CDR3 loop reads CSARRDGDYNEQFF.

The V gene is TRBV9, the J gene TRBJ2-5. CDR3 length: 14 residues. Germline values: CDR1 SGDLS, CDR2 YYNGEE. The CDR3 loop is CASSVAGVQETQYF.

The chain joins TRBV21-1 to TRBJ1-5. TRBV21-1 is given as a pseudogene. This CDR3 is 15 amino acids long. The CDR3 region is CASNKQGFSNQPQHF.

The J gene is TRBJ1-1, the V gene TRBV20-1; TCRdb reports TRBD1, a call that lacks DNA to check it against. This CDR3 has 16 amino acids. The germline CDR1 and CDR2 sequences are DFQATT and SNEGSKA (reference sequence). The CDR3 protein is CSARLGAGTMNTEAFF.

The CDR3 spells CASITGGPYEQYF. The rearrangement uses TRBV25-1 and TRBJ2-7; TCRdb gives TRBD1 as the D gene, but with no DNA this cannot be confirmed. CDR3 size: 13 residues. The germline CDR1 and CDR2 sequences are MGHDK and SYGVNS.

The rearrangement uses TRBV19 and TRBJ1-6; without DNA, the TCRdb call of TRBD1 cannot be checked. Germline assignment: CDR1 LNHDA and CDR2 SQIVND (reference sequence). This CDR3 is 14 amino acids long. The CDR3 is CPSRPGRQNSPLHF.

The V call is TRBV9, the J call TRBJ1-4; the D gene TCRdb calls, TRBD1, cannot be checked with no DNA. The germline V gene encodes CDR1 SGDLS and CDR2 YYNGEE. The CDR3 sequence is 14 residues long. The CDR3 loop is CASSTRDSNEKLFF.

The chain joins TRBV6-5 to TRBJ2-6. The CDR3 is 17 residues long. CDR1 and CDR2 (germline): MNHEY, SVGAGI. Here the CDR3 reads CASSYPHKETGANVLTF.